This T cell receptor (beta chain) appears in the sequencing data of a study of blood T cell repertoires in COVID-19. Original processing methods: Using reference gene primer amplification, nucleated cell counts were estimated. The protocol was immunoSEQ multiplex PCR, while the TCRdb copy is restricted to in-frame clones and leaves out a portion. The V and J calls and the clone size are those of that table, but D and trimming were determined from the DNA. The sample yields some 270,000 clones, approximately 85% seen once. The receptor's source is a human donor with COVID-19, enrolled during active disease. The donor label of this sample is uncertain. The sample taken for sequencing was peripheral blood.

The CDR3 sequence: CSASTFGEALGSEKLFF. In nucleotides, the CDR3 is TGCAGTGCTAGTACGTTTGGGGAGGCCCTAGGTAGTGAAAAACTGTTTTTT. This chain joins TRBV20-1 and TRBJ1-4; no clear D gene. This CDR3 has 17 residues. The germline V gene encodes CDR1 DFQATT and CDR2 SNEGSKA (reference sequence). The V and J ends lost 3 bases and 7 bases respectively, with 24 bases between them.